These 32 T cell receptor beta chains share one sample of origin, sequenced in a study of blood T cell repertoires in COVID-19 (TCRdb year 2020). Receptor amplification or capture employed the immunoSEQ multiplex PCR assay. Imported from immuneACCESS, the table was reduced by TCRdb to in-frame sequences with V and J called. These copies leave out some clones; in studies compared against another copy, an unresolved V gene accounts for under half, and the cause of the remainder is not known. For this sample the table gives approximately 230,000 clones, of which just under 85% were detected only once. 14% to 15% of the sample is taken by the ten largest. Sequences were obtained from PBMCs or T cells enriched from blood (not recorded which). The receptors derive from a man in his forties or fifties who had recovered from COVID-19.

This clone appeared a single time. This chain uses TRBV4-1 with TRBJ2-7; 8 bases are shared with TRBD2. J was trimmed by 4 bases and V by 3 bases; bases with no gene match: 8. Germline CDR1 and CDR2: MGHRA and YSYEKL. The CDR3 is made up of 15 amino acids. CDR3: CASSQSAGVTYEQYF. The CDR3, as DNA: TGCGCCAGCAGCCAGTCAGCGGGAGTTACATACGAGCAGTACTTC.

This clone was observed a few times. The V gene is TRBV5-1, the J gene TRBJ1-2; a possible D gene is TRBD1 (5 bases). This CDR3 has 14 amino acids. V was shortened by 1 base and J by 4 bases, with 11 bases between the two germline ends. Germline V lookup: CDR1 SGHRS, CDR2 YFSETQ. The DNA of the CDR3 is TGCGCCAGCAGCTTGCGTCAGGGTGGCTATGGCTACACCTTC. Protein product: CASSLRQGGYGYTF.

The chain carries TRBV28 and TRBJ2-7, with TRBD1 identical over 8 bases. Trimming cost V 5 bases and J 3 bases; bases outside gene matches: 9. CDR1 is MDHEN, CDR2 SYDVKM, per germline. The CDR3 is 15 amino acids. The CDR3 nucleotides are TGTGCCAGCAGTAGCTCGGGGGACAGGATCTACGAGCAGTACTTC. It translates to CASSSSGDRIYEQYF.

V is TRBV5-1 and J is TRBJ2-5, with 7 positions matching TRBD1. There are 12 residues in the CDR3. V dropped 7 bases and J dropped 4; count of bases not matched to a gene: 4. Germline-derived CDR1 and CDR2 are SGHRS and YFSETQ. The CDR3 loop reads CASYRGVETQYF. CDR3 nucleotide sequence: TGCGCCAGCTACAGGGGAGTAGAGACCCAGTACTTC.

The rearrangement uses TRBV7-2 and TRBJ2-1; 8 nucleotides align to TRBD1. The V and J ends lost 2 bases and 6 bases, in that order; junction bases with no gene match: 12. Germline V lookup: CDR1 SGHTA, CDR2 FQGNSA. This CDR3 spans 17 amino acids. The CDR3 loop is CASSLPGGPSFGNEQFF. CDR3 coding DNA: TGTGCCAGCAGCTTACCAGGGGGCCCCAGCTTTGGCAATGAGCAGTTCTTC.

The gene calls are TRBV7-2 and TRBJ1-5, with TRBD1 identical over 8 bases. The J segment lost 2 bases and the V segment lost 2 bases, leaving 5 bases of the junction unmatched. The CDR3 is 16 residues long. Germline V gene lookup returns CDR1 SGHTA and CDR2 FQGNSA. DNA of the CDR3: TGTGCCAGCAGCTTAAGACAGGGGTACGGCAATCAGCCCCAGCATTTT. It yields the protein CASSLRQGYGNQPQHF.

DNA for the CDR3: TGTGCCAGCAGCTACGTGCGGGGGTCCAATGAGCAGTTCTTC. Protein product: CASSYVRGSNEQFF. This chain joins TRBV11-2 and TRBJ2-1; 7 bases line up with TRBD2. Per germline, CDR1 SGHAT and CDR2 FQNNGV. The ends lost 4 bases at V and 6 bases at J; junction bases unmatched: 6. The CDR3 covers 14 residues.

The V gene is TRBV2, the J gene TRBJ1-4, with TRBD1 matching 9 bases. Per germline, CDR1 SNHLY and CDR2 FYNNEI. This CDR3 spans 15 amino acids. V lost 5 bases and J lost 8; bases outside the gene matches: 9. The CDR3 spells CASSPSGTGKEKLFF. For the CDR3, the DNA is TGTGCCAGCAGTCCAAGTGGGACAGGGAAAGAAAAACTGTTTTTT.

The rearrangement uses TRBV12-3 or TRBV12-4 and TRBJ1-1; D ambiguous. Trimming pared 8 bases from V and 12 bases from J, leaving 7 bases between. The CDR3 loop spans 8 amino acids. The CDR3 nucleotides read TGTGCCAGCGAGATAACTTTCTTT. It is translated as CASEITFF.

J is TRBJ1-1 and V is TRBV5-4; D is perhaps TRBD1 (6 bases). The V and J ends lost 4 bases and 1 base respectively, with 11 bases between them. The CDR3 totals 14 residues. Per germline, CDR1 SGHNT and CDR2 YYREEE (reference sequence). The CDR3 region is CASSKPGQNTEAFF. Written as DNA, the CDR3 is TGTGCCAGCAGCAAACCGGGACAGAACACTGAAGCTTTCTTT.

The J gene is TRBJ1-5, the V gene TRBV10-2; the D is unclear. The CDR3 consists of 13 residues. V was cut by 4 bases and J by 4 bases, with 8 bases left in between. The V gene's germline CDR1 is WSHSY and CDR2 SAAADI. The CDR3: CASSGNTNQPQHF. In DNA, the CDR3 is TGCGCCAGCAGTGGAAATACTAATCAGCCCCAGCATTTT.

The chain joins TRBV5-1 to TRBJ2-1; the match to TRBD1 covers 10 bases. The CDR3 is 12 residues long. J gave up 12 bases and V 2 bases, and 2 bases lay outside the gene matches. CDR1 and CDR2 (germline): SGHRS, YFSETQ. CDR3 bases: TGCGCCAGCAGCTTTGACAGGGGGCCGCAGTTCTTC. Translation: CASSFDRGPQFF.

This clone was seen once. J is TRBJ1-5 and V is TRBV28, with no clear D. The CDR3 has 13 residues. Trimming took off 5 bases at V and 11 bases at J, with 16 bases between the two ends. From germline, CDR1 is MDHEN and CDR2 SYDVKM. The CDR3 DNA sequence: TGTGCCAGCAGTGCCCCCGGGTCCCGGGCCCAGCATTTT. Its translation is CASSAPGSRAQHF.

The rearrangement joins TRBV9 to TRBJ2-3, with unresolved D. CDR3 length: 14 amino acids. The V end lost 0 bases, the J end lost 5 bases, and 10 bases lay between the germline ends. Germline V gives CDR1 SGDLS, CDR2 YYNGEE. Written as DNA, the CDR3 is TGTGCCAGCAGCGTAGTCCCCGGCGGAGATACGCAGTATTTT. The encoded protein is CASSVVPGGDTQYF.

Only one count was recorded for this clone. Written as DNA, the CDR3 is TGCGCCAGCAGATGGCAGGTTAACACCGGGGAGCTGTTTTTT. Translation gives CASRWQVNTGELFF. The chain recombines TRBV5-1 with TRBJ2-2; unclear D gene. Trimming cost V 5 bases and J 2 bases, with 10 bases left between them. Germline V gives CDR1 SGHRS, CDR2 YFSETQ. This CDR3 is 14 amino acids long.

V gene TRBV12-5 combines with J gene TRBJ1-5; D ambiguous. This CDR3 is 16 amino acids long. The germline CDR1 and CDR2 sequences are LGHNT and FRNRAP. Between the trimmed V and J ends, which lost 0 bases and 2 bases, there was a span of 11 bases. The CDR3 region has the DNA TGTGCTAGTGGTTTGGTACGGGAACTAGGCAATCAGCCCCAGCATTTT. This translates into CASGLVRELGNQPQHF.

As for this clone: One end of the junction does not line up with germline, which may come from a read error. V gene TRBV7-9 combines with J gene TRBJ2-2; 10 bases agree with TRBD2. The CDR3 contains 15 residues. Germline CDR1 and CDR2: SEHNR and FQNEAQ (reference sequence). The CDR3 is CASSLLAGDTGELFF. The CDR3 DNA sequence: TGTGCCAGCAGCTTACTAGCGGGGGACACGGGGGAGCTGTTTTTT.

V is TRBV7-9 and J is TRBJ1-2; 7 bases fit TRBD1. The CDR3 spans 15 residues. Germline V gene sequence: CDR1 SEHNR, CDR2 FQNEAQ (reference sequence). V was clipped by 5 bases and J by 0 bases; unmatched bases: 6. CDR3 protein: CASSPQGTANYGYTF. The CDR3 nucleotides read TGTGCCAGCAGCCCCCAGGGGACAGCTAACTATGGCTACACCTTC.

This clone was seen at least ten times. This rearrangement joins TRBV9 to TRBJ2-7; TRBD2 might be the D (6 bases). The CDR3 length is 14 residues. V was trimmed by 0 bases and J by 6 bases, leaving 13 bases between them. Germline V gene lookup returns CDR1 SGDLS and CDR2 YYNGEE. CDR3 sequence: CASSVDPGEGEQYF. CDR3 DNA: TGTGCCAGCAGCGTAGACCCGGGAGAGGGCGAGCAGTACTTC.

CDR3 loop: CASSLAGTSSYNEQFF. The DNA for the CDR3 is TGTGCCAGCAGCTTAGCCGGGACTTCTTCCTACAATGAGCAGTTCTTC. This chain joins TRBV7-2 and TRBJ2-1; TRBD2 might be the D (6 bases). CDR1 SGHTA and CDR2 FQGNSA come from the germline V gene. Trimming shortened V by 0 bases and J by 1 base, and 10 bases separated the two germline ends. The CDR3 consists of 16 residues.

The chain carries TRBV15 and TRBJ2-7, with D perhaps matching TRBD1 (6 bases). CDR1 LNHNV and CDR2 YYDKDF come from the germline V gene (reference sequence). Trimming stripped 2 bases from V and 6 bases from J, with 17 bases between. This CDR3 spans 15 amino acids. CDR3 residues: CATSRPAQGISEQYF. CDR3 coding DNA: TGTGCCACCAGCAGACCTGCACAGGGAATTTCCGAGCAGTACTTC.

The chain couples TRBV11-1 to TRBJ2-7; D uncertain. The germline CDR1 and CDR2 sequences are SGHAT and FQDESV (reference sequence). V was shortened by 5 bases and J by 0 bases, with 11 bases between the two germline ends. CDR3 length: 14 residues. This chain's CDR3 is CASSPRRSSYEQYF. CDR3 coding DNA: TGTGCCAGCAGCCCTAGACGGAGCTCCTACGAGCAGTACTTC.

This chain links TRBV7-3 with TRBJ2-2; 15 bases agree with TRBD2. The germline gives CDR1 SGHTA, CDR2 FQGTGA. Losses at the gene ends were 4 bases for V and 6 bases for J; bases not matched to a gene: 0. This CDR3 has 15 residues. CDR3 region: CASSWTSGRAGELFF. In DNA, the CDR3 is TGTGCCAGCAGCTGGACTAGCGGGAGGGCCGGGGAGCTGTTTTTT.

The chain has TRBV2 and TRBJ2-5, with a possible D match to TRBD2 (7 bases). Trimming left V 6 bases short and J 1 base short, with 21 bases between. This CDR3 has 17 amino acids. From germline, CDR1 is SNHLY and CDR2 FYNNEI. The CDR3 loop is CASSSYPPAGAQETQYF. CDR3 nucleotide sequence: TGTGCCAGCAGCTCCTACCCTCCCGCGGGGGCCCAAGAGACCCAGTACTTC.

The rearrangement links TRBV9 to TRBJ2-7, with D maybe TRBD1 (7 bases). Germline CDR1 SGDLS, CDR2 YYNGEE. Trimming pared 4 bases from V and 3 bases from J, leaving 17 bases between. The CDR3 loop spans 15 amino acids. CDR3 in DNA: TGTGCCAGCAGCCCAGGGGGGACAGAGAACTACGAGCAGTACTTC. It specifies CASSPGGTENYEQYF.

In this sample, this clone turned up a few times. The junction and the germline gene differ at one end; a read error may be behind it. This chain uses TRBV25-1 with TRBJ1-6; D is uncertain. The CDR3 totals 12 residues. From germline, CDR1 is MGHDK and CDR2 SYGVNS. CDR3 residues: CASSLTGEKTAF. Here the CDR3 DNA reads TGTGCCAGCAGTTTGACCGGGGAAAAAACGGCGTTT.

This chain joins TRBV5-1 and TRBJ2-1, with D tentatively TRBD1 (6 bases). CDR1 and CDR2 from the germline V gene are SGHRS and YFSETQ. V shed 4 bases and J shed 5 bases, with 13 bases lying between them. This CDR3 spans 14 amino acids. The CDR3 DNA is TGCGCCAGCAGCCTTCAGGGGATACACAATGAGCAGTTCTTC. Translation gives CASSLQGIHNEQFF.

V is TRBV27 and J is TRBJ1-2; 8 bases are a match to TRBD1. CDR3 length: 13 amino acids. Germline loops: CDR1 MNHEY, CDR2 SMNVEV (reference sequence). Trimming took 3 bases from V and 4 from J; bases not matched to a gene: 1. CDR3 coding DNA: TGTGCCAGCAGTTTCGACAGGGGCTATGGCTACACCTTC. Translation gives CASSFDRGYGYTF.

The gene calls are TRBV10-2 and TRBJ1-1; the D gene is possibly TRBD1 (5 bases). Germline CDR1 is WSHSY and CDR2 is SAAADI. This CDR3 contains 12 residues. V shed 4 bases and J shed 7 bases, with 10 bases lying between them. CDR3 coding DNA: TGCGCCAGCAGTGCCGGGGGGTTTGAAGCTTTCTTT. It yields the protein CASSAGGFEAFF.

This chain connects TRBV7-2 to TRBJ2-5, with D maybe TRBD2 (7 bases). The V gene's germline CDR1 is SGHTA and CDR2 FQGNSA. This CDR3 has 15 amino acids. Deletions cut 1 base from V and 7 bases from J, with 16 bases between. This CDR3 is CASSLEVGGPGTQYF. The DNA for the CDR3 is TGTGCCAGCAGCTTAGAGGTGGGGGGGCCCGGGACCCAGTACTTC. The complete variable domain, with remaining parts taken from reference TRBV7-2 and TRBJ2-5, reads GAGVSQSPSNKVTEKGKDVELRCDPISGHTALYWYRQSLGQGLEFLIYFQGNSAPDKSGLPSDRFSAERTGGSVSTLTIQRTQQEDSAVYLCASSLEVGGPGTQYFGPGTRLLVL.

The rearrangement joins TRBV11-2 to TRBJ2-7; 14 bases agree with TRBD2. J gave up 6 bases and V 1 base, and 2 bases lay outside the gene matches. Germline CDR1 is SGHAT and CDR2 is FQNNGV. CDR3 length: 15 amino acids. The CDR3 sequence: CASSLGLAGGLEQYF. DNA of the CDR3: TGTGCCAGCAGCTTAGGACTAGCGGGGGGGCTCGAGCAGTACTTC. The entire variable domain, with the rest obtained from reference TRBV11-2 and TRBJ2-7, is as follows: EAGVAQSPRYKIIEKRQSVAFWCNPISGHATLYWYQQILGQGPKLLIQFQNNGVVDDSQLPKDRFSAERLKGVDSTLKIQPAKLEDSAVYLCASSLGLAGGLEQYFGPGTRLTVT.

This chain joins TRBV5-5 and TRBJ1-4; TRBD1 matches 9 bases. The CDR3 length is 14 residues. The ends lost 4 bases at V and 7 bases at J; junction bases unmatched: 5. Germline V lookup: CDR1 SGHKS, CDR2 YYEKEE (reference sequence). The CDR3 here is CASSRTGVLEKLFF. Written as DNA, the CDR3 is TGTGCCAGCAGCCGGACAGGGGTCCTTGAAAAACTGTTTTTT. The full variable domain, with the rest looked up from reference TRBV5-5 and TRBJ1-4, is DAGVTQSPTHLIKTRGQQVTLRCSPISGHKSVSWYQQVLGQGPQFIFQYYEKEERGRGNFPDRFSARQFPNYSSELNVNALLLGDSALYLCASSRTGVLEKLFFGSGTQLSVL.